This record covers a single T cell receptor (beta chain). This clonotype was seen repeatedly, ten times or more. This receptor's antigen is unknown. Base-call qualities are not available, and no considerably larger clone is one nucleotide away. For repertoire sequencing, the TCR beta CDR3 regions were amplified from RNA transcripts. A first-round RT-PCR used HTBI primers with the Qiagen OneStep RT-PCR kit, followed by a second-round multiplex PCR, size selection and purification. Libraries were sequenced on an Illumina HiSeq2000 using paired-end 100 bp reads. In the source study's methods: SOAPnuke was used to process the reads, throwing out any read that had adapters, had uncalled bases, had a mean Phred below 15, or lacked an exact constant-primer or identifier match. COPE v1.2.5 was used to merge high-quality paired reads. Each unique nucleotide sequence was treated as a clonotype, and MiTCR v1.1 was used to align the clonotypes to the IMGT TRB V, D and J references. The analysis was limited to V-J combinations with a frequency above 0.0001, which together covered approximately 99% of repertoires. For each V-J combination, a TCR clonal expansion and chaos score was defined as F50 clonal expansion divided by the chaos observed in the TCRdist matrix. Features were reduced by Welch's t-statistics and random forest to approximately 12 V-J combinations, which fed a naive Bayes classifier. The Morisita-Horn index was used to measure how similar the thyroid and blood repertoires were. The raw public data were reprocessed by TCRdb itself: fastp quality trimming at Q25, MiXCR clonotype calling, in-frame beta chains only. Identical CDR3 protein sequences are pooled into one entry, listed with their most common genes and DNA. None of the V and J calls come from the authors' own analysis; TCRdb made them. A total of some 370,000 distinct CDR3 sequences appear in this sample, approximately 17% of them only once. 2.4% of the sample is held by the ten biggest clonotypes.

Hyperthyroidism was defined as stable when no progression to ophthalmopathy occurred within 18 months of follow-up. Hyperthyroidism patients were newly diagnosed, were aged 18 to 65 years, and had a disease duration under 2 months. Anyone with other autoimmune diseases, uncontrolled infections, pregnancy or lactation was excluded from the study. Diagnosis was based on clinical symptoms, serum thyroxine, TRAb, thyroid ultrasound and orbital computed tomography. PBMCs were isolated from about 10 ml of fresh peripheral blood by Ficoll-Paque density gradient centrifugation. Trizol reagent was used to extract the total RNA, and its quality was then checked on an Agilent 2100 Bioanalyzer. The data derive from a study of Graves' ophthalmopathy and Graves' hyperthyroidism listed by TCRdb under 2018. In the study overall: Peripheral blood samples were taken at the time of initial diagnosis, before any treatment was given. The study used TCR beta repertoire signatures to distinguish Graves' ophthalmopathy from Graves' hyperthyroidism and to predict progression to ophthalmopathy. To explore V-J signatures that separate ophthalmopathy from hyperthyroidism, a discovery set of about a hundred patients was enrolled, consisting of about 41 with ophthalmopathy and around 57 with stable hyperthyroidism. T-cell repertoires of thyroid tissue and blood were compared in five or six hyperthyroidism patients. An independent validation cohort was composed of 18 hyperthyroidism patients and 17 patients who later progressed from hyperthyroidism to ophthalmopathy. In total, approximately 130 blood samples were TCR-sequenced: around 42 ophthalmopathy, roughly 77 hyperthyroidism and approximately 17 hyperthyroidism-to-ophthalmopathy patients. Once sampling was done, hyperthyroidism patients were given methimazole at a starting dose of 30 mg daily, while ophthalmopathy patients were given high-dose intravenous methylprednisolone.

The investigation overall reported the following: In validation, the model predicted ophthalmopathy progression with about 71% sensitivity and 72.22% specificity; some 13 predicted patients were CT-confirmed with GO in a median of about 7.1 months. Most expanded thyroid clonotypes with a frequency above 0.001 also appeared in blood, which suggests that blood repertoires may reflect the immune response in the thyroid. Sample size was not predetermined statistically, and investigators were not blinded to group allocation. Ophthalmopathy was separated from stable hyperthyroidism by the 13-signature model with about 90% sensitivity and 81% to 83% specificity in cross-validation and with 80%/75% in the test set.

From a lookup of the germline V gene, CDR1 and CDR2 are MNHNS and SASEGT. The CDR3 sequence holds 11 residues, the cysteine and phenylalanine included. Only the CDR3 part of the read is kept: 33 bases, read in frame from the first base. At the junction V is shortened by 7 bases and J by 9 bases, with 13 bases in between. The sequence is built from TRBV6-1 and TRBJ2-7; confidence is insufficient to name the D gene. Input material: peripheral blood. The clonotype comes from an adult woman with stable Graves' hyperthyroidism. The CDR3 in this case is CASTNNYGQYF. Here is the DNA: TGTGCCAGCACCAACAACTATGGGCAGTACTTC.